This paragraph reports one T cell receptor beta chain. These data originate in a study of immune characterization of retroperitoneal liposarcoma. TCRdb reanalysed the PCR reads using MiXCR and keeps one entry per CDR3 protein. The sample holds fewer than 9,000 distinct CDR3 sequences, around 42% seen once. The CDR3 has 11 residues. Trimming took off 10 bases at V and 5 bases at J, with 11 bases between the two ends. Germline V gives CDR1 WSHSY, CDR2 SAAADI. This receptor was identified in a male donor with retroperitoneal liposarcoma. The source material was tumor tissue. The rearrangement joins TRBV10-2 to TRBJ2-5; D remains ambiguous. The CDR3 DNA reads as TGCGCCACTTCTATTTCCGAGACCCAGTACTTC. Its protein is CATSISETQYF.